These 18 T cell receptor beta chains were sequenced from one sample in a study of response to subunit inactivated influenza vaccine. MiXCR, applied by TCRdb to the RT-PCR reads, yields one record per CDR3 protein. The repertoire holds roughly 710,000 distinct CDR3 sequences, with 14% as singletons. The input for sequencing was PBMCs from blood, taken approximately 15 days before vaccination. These receptors were obtained from a man aged 45-65 years who received an inactivated influenza vaccine.

This clonotype was detected only a few times. The chain combines TRBV11-1 with TRBJ2-5, with 8 bases lining up with TRBD2. The CDR3 has 18 amino acids. Germline values: CDR1 SGHAT, CDR2 FQDESV (reference sequence). Trimming took 6 bases from V and 2 from J; bases not matched to a gene: 17. The CDR3 reads CASRKKRTSRDLQETQYF. CDR3 bases: TGTGCCAGCAGAAAGAAGAGGACTAGCCGGGATTTACAAGAGACCCAGTACTTC.

This clonotype has just a few counts. The chain uses TRBV15 and TRBJ2-5; D is uncertain. Trimming removed 0 bases from V and 0 bases from J, with 8 bases in between. CDR1 is LNHNV, CDR2 YYDKDF, per germline (reference sequence). The CDR3 sequence is 15 residues long. CDR3 in DNA: TGTGCCACCAGCAGAGATCGAGTGTACCAAGAGACCCAGTACTTC. Protein: CATSRDRVYQETQYF. Looking up the rest from reference TRBV15 and TRBJ2-5 gives the full variable domain: DAMVIQNPRYQVTQFGKPVTLSCSQTLNHNVMYWYQQKSSQAPKLLFHYYDKDFNNEADTPDNFQSRRPNTSFCFLDIRSPGLGDTAMYLCATSRDRVYQETQYFGPGTRLLVL.

This chain links TRBV4-3 with TRBJ2-2; D is tentatively TRBD1 or TRBD2 (5 bases each). The V end was cut by 1 base, the J end by 5 bases, with 17 bases between. The germline V gene has CDR1 LGHNA and CDR2 YSLEER. The CDR3 has 17 residues. The CDR3 DNA follows: TGCGCCAGCAGCCAAGGGGGGTTAGGGCCGGGGACCGGGGAGCTGTTTTTT. It yields the protein CASSQGGLGPGTGELFF.

Ten or more counts support this clonotype. V is TRBV15 and J is TRBJ2-2, with D possibly called TRBD1 or TRBD2 (5 bases each). V lost 1 base to trimming and J lost 6 bases, with 12 bases between them. The CDR3 contains 15 residues. Germline V gives CDR1 LNHNV, CDR2 YYDKDF (reference sequence). CDR3 region: CATSRGGSQAGELFF. CDR3 sequence (DNA): TGTGCCACCAGCAGAGGGGGGTCTCAGGCCGGGGAGCTGTTTTTT.

This chain uses TRBV7-2 with TRBJ2-7; D unresolved. V was clipped by 5 bases and J by 5 bases, with 10 bases between them. The germline V gene has CDR1 SGHTA and CDR2 FQGNSA. The CDR3 runs 12 residues. CDR3 bases: TGTGCCAGCAGCCTGGTATATAACGAGCAGTACTTC. Its protein product is CASSLVYNEQYF.

The chain couples TRBV12-3 or TRBV12-4 to TRBJ2-3; maybe TRBD2 (5 bases). The CDR3 contains 15 residues. V was pared by 2 bases and J by 2 bases, with 11 bases between. Here the CDR3 DNA reads TGTGCCAGCAGTTTACGTATGGGAGTCACAGATACGCAGTATTTT. Translating it yields CASSLRMGVTDTQYF.

This clonotype was seen only a few times. The CDR3 nucleotides read TGTGCCAGCAGCCACAGACCGGGACAGGGGGCAACTGAAGCTTTCTTT. Protein: CASSHRPGQGATEAFF. This rearrangement joins TRBV3-1 to TRBJ1-1, with 12 nucleotides matching TRBD1. The V segment lost 3 bases and the J segment 5 bases; nucleotides outside the gene matches: 7. This CDR3 is built from 16 residues. Germline V CDR1 and CDR2: LGHDT, YNNKEL (reference sequence).

This clonotype was detected a few times. The V and J genes are TRBV29-1 and TRBJ2-1, with D possibly being TRBD2 (6 bases). V lost 7 bases, J lost 9 bases, and 13 bases lay in between. CDR1 and CDR2 from the germline V gene are SQVTM and ANQGSEA. This CDR3 region has 11 residues. As DNA, the CDR3 is TGCAGCGGGGACTGGCGGCTTGAGCAGTTCTTC. Protein: CSGDWRLEQFF.

The rearrangement links TRBV6-5 to TRBJ1-1, with a weak D call TRBD1 (6 bases). The CDR3 runs 14 residues. The germline gives CDR1 MNHEY, CDR2 SVGAGI. V was trimmed by 2 bases and J by 1 base, leaving 8 bases between them. The CDR3, as DNA: TGTGCCAGCAGTTACCCGGGACAGAACACTGAAGCTTTCTTT. Amino acids: CASSYPGQNTEAFF.

The table lists this clonotype with a few counts. V is TRBV20-1 and J is TRBJ2-5; D is ambiguous. Trimming removed 3 bases at V and 1 base at J, with 3 bases between. Germline V gene sequence: CDR1 DFQATT, CDR2 SNEGSKA (reference sequence). The CDR3 runs to 11 residues. CDR3 DNA sequence: TGCAGTGCTAGCCCCCAAGAGACCCAGTACTTC. Translating it yields CSASPQETQYF.

J is TRBJ2-1 and V is TRBV7-8; 9 positions agree with TRBD2. J lost 2 bases, V lost 1 base, and 6 bases had no gene match. From germline, CDR1 is SGHVS and CDR2 FQNEAQ. The CDR3 sequence is 17 residues long. The CDR3 DNA follows: TGTGCCAGCAGCTTAGTGTCTGCGGGAGGGACCTACAATGAGCAGTTCTTC. Translation: CASSLVSAGGTYNEQFF.

V gene TRBV4-2 combines with J gene TRBJ2-5; 12 bases are shared with TRBD2. The CDR3 consists of 15 residues. V shed 5 bases and J 5 bases; nucleotides not matched to a gene: 6. The germline CDR1 and CDR2 sequences are LGHNA and YNFKEQ. In DNA form, the CDR3 reads TGTGCCAGCAGCAACGGACTAGCGGGATCGGAGACCCAGTACTTC. It translates to CASSNGLAGSETQYF.

The chain joins TRBV28 to TRBJ1-5; D remains ambiguous. V was shortened by 6 bases and J by 0 bases, with 12 bases between the two germline ends. The CDR3 contains 15 residues. Germline CDR1 reads MDHEN; CDR2 reads SYDVKM. CDR3 nucleotide sequence: TGTGCCAGCAGATTTGCTTACGATAGCAATCAGCCCCAGCATTTT. Amino acids: CASRFAYDSNQPQHF.

The chain employs TRBV6-5 and TRBJ2-1, with 9 positions matching TRBD2. CDR3 length: 16 amino acids. After removal of 3 bases from V and 8 bases from J, the junction contained 11 bases not matched to a gene. From germline, CDR1 is MNHEY and CDR2 SVGAGI. This chain's CDR3 is CASSYSAGGLSDEQFF. CDR3 DNA sequence: TGTGCCAGCAGTTATTCAGCGGGAGGCCTTAGCGATGAGCAGTTCTTC.

This clonotype was observed a handful of times. The chain joins TRBV5-1 to TRBJ1-1, with D unresolved. Germline lookup yields CDR1 SGHRS and CDR2 YFSETQ. Trimming took 4 bases from V and 2 from J, leaving 12 bases between them. This CDR3 contains 14 residues. CDR3 in DNA: TGCGCCAGCAGCCCGGTTGGGGTTAACACTGAAGCTTTCTTT. It encodes CASSPVGVNTEAFF.

The gene calls are TRBV14 and TRBJ2-7, with D perhaps given as TRBD1 or TRBD2 (6 bases each). In germline, CDR1 is SGHDN, CDR2 FVKESK. This CDR3 spans 16 amino acids. Between the trimmed V and J ends, which lost 3 bases and 2 bases, there was a span of 17 bases. This CDR3 reads CASSQKGGTIPYEQYF. CDR3 nucleotide sequence: TGTGCCAGCAGCCAGAAAGGGGGGACGATCCCCTACGAGCAGTACTTC.

This clonotype came up many times. The V call is TRBV20-1, the J call TRBJ2-3, with a possible D match to TRBD1 (6 bases). The germline V and J ends were trimmed by 6 bases and 7 bases, with 23 bases remaining between them. The CDR3 length is 15 residues. CDR1 and CDR2 (germline): DFQATT, SNEGSKA (reference sequence). The CDR3 here is CSAPLGGGPENTQYF. The CDR3 nucleotides are TGCAGTGCCCCGCTAGGTGGGGGCCCAGAGAATACGCAGTATTTT.

This clonotype was counted at least ten times. This chain uses TRBV7-9 with TRBJ2-7; D is uncertain. The CDR3 totals 14 residues. V was shortened by 1 base and J by 6 bases, with 13 bases between the two germline ends. Germline assignment: CDR1 SEHNR and CDR2 FQNEAQ (reference sequence). The chain's CDR3 is CASSLENKFSEQYF. The CDR3 DNA reads as TGTGCCAGCAGCTTAGAAAACAAATTTAGCGAGCAGTACTTC.